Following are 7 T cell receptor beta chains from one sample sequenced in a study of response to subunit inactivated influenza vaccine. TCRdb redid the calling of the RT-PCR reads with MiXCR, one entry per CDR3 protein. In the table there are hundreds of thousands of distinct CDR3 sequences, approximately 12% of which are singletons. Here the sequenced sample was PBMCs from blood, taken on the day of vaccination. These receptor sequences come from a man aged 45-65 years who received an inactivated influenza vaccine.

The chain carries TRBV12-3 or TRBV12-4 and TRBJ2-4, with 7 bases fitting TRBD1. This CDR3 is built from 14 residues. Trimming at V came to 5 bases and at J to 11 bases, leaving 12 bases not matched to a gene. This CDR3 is CASSQPGQQTVQYF. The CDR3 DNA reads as TGTGCCAGCAGTCAACCGGGACAGCAGACCGTTCAGTACTTC.

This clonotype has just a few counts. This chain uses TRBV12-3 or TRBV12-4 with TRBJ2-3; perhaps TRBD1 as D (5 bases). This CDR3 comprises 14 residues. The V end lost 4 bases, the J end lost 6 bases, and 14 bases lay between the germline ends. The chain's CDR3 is CASSSLWGRDTQYF. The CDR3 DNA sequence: TGTGCCAGCAGTTCCCTCTGGGGCCGGGATACGCAGTATTTT.

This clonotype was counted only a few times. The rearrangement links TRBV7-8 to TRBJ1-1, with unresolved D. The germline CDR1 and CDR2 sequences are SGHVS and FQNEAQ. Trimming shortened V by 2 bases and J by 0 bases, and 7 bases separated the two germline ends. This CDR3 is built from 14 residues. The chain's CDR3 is CASSLQLMNTEAFF. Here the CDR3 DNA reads TGTGCCAGCAGCTTACAGCTAATGAACACTGAAGCTTTCTTT. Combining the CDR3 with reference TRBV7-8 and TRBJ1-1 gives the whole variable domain GAGVSQSPRYKVAKRGQDVALRCDPISGHVSLFWYQQALGQGPEFLTYFQNEAQLDKSGLPSDRFFAERPEGSVSTLKIQRTQQEDSAVYLCASSLQLMNTEAFFGQGTRLTVV.

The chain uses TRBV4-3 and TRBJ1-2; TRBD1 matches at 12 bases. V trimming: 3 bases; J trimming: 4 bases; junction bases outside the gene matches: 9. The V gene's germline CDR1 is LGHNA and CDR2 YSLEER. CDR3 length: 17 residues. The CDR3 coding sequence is TGCGCCAGCAGCCAGACCCGGGACAGGGGGCTGGTCTATGGCTACACCTTC. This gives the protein CASSQTRDRGLVYGYTF.

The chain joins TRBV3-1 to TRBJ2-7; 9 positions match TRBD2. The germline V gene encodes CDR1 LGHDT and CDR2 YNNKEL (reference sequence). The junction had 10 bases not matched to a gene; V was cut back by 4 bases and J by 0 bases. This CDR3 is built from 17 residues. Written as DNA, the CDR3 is TGTGCCAGCAGCCGTCTCGCCCCTAGCGGGATCTCCTACGAGCAGTACTTC. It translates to CASSRLAPSGISYEQYF.

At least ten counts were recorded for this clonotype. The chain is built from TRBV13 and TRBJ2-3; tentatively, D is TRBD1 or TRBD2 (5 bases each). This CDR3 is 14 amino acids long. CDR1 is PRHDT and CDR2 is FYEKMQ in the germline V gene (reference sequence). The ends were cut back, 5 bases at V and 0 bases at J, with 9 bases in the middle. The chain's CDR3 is CASSQRTSTDTQYF. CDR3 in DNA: TGTGCCAGCAGCCAGCGGACAAGCACAGATACGCAGTATTTT.

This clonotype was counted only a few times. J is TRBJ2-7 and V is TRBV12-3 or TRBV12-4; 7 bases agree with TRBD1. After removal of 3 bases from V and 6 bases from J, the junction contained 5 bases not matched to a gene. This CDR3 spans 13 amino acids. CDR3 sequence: CASSFSYRGEQYF. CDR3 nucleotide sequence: TGTGCCAGCAGTTTCTCCTACAGGGGCGAGCAGTACTTC.